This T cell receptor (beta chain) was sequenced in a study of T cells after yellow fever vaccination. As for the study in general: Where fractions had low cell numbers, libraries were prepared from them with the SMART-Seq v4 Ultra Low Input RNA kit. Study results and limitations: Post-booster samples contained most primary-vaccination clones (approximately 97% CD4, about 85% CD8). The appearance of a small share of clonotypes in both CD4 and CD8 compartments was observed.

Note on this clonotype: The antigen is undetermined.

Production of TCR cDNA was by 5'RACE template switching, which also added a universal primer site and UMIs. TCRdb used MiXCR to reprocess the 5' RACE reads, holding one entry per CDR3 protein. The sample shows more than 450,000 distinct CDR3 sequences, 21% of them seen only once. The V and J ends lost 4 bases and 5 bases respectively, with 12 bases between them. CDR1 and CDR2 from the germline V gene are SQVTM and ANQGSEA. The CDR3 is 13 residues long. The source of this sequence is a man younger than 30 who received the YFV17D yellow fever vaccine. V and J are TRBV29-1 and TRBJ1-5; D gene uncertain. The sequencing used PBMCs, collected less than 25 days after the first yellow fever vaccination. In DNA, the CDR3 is TGCAGCGTTGTTGCAGCTCACGATCAGCCCCAGCATTTT. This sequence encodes CSVVAAHDQPQHF. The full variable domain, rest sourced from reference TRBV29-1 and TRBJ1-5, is SAVISQKPSRDICQRGTSLTIQCQVDSQVTMMFWYRQQPGQSLTLIATANQGSEATYESGFVIDKFPISRPNLTFSTLTVSNMSPEDSSIYLCSVVAAHDQPQHFGDGTRLSIL.